This entry lists 28 T cell receptor beta chains sequenced from one sample in a study of response to subunit inactivated influenza vaccine. From the RT-PCR reads, TCRdb called clonotypes with MiXCR, one entry per CDR3 protein. The table has approximately 530,000 distinct CDR3 sequences, over 10% seen once. The material was PBMCs from blood, obtained more than 35 days after vaccination. These receptors were collected from a man aged 50 or older who received an inactivated influenza vaccine.

This clonotype came up many times. V gene TRBV10-3 combines with J gene TRBJ2-2; either TRBD1 or TRBD2 may supply D (5 bases each). The V gene's germline CDR1 is ENHRY and CDR2 SYGVKD. CDR3 size: 16 residues. Deletions cut 0 bases from V and 7 bases from J, with 15 bases between. The CDR3 loop is CAISESGRGDGGELFF. In nucleotides, the CDR3 is TGTGCCATCAGTGAGTCGGGACGGGGAGATGGCGGGGAGCTGTTTTTT.

A few counts support this clonotype. V gene TRBV12-3 or TRBV12-4 combines with J gene TRBJ2-2, with D uncertain. The CDR3 spans 15 residues. Trimming removed 1 base from V and 4 bases from J, with 10 bases in between. The DNA of the CDR3 is TGTGCCAGCAGTTTAGATGGTAGGGTCACCGGGGAGCTGTTTTTT. Amino acid sequence: CASSLDGRVTGELFF.

This clonotype was detected a few times. V usage is TRBV20-1 and J usage is TRBJ2-1, with D unclear. The V end was cut by 3 bases, the J end by 0 bases, with 9 bases between. Germline loops: CDR1 DFQATT, CDR2 SNEGSKA (reference sequence). This CDR3 region has 14 residues. This CDR3 is CSASSVGSYNEQFF. CDR3 coding DNA: TGCAGTGCTAGCTCTGTGGGCTCCTACAATGAGCAGTTCTTC.

The sample holds many counts of this clonotype. The chain uses TRBV5-1 and TRBJ2-1; the match to TRBD1 covers 9 bases. J lost 4 bases, V lost 4 bases, and 6 bases had no gene match. Germline loops: CDR1 SGHRS, CDR2 YFSETQ. The CDR3 length is 15 residues. The CDR3 region is CASSPAGQGYNEQFF. The CDR3 DNA reads as TGCGCCAGCAGCCCGGCGGGACAGGGTTACAATGAGCAGTTCTTC.

In this sample, this clonotype turned up many times. One end of the junction is discordant with germline, which a read error may explain. The chain joins TRBV12-3 or TRBV12-4 to TRBJ2-7; D gene uncertain. This CDR3 region has 12 residues. In DNA, the CDR3 is TGCGCCAGCAGCCTAAATACCTACGAGCAGTACTTC. It translates to CASSLNTYEQYF.

This clonotype was recorded at least ten times. The chain has TRBV7-9 and TRBJ2-1; no clear D. The CDR3 runs to 12 residues. V was shortened by 5 bases and J by 7 bases, with 9 bases between the two germline ends. Germline lookup yields CDR1 SEHNR and CDR2 FQNEAQ (reference sequence). DNA of the CDR3: TGTGCCAGCAGCCCATATGGGAATGAGCAGTTCTTC. Protein: CASSPYGNEQFF. The whole variable domain, remainder taken from reference TRBV7-9 and TRBJ2-1, is DTGVSQNPRHKITKRGQNVTFRCDPISEHNRLYWYRQTLGQGPEFLTYFQNEAQLEKSRLLSDRFSAERPKGSFSTLEIQRTEQGDSAMYLCASSPYGNEQFFGPGTRLTVL.

This clonotype was detected only once. This rearrangement joins TRBV11-3 to TRBJ2-2; unclear D gene. The V end was cut by 5 bases, the J end by 5 bases, with 6 bases between. Per germline, CDR1 SGHNT and CDR2 YENEEA. The CDR3 runs to 12 residues. The DNA for the CDR3 is TGTGCCAGCAGCACAACGACCGGGGAGCTGTTTTTT. It encodes CASSTTTGELFF. Combining the CDR3 with reference TRBV11-3 and TRBJ2-2 gives the whole variable domain EAGVVQSPRYKIIEKKQPVAFWCNPISGHNTLYWYLQNLGQGPELLIRYENEEAVDDSQLPKDRFSAERLKGVDSTLKIQPAELGDSAVYLCASSTTTGELFFGEGSRLTVL.

The rearrangement joins TRBV11-2 to TRBJ2-5; no clear D. Trimming removed 0 bases at V and 2 bases at J, with 13 bases between. The CDR3 runs 16 residues. Germline V lookup: CDR1 SGHAT, CDR2 FQNNGV. CDR3 in DNA: TGTGCCAGCAGCTTAGATCGGCGGTACTTTCAAGAGACCCAGTACTTC. The encoded protein is CASSLDRRYFQETQYF.

This rearrangement joins TRBV2 to TRBJ2-1, with D perhaps TRBD2 (6 bases). CDR1 and CDR2 from the germline V gene are SNHLY and FYNNEI. Trimming shortened V by 4 bases and J by 6 bases, and 10 bases separated the two germline ends. This CDR3 comprises 13 residues. CDR3 sequence (DNA): TGTGCCAGCAGTGTTGGGGAGGTCAATGAGCAGTTCTTC. As protein: CASSVGEVNEQFF.

This clonotype was seen at least ten times. This chain uses TRBV6-1 with TRBJ2-1, with TRBD1 identical over 9 bases. The V gene end was trimmed by 6 bases and the J gene end by 9 bases; junction bases not matched to a gene: 12. CDR3 length: 15 residues. Germline CDR1 is MNHNS and CDR2 is SASEGT. The CDR3 reads CASSRTGGAGGEQFF. The CDR3 DNA sequence: TGTGCCAGCAGCCGTACAGGGGGCGCAGGGGGTGAGCAGTTCTTC.

This clonotype was observed at least ten times. The CDR3 reads CASRGQGDNSPLHF. Written as DNA, the CDR3 is TGTGCCAGCAGGGGGCAGGGGGATAATTCACCCCTCCACTTT. This chain connects TRBV6-2 or TRBV6-3 to TRBJ1-6; 7 nucleotides line up with TRBD1. V lost 6 bases, J lost 5 bases, and 4 bases stayed unmatched. Germline loops: CDR1 MNHEY, CDR2 SVGEGT. The CDR3 is made up of 14 amino acids.

The chain employs TRBV12-3 or TRBV12-4 and TRBJ2-2, with 8 bases fitting TRBD2. The trim removed 7 bases at V and 3 bases at J, leaving 10 bases unmatched. The CDR3 consists of 16 residues. CDR3: CASTPREGRDTGELFF. The CDR3 DNA reads TGTGCCAGCACCCCCCGGGAGGGGAGGGACACCGGGGAGCTGTTTTTT.

This clonotype was observed at least ten times. CDR3 sequence: CATKRQGSDEQYF. In nucleotides, the CDR3 is TGTGCCACCAAAAGACAGGGGTCCGACGAGCAGTACTTC. The V gene is TRBV15, the J gene TRBJ2-7; 8 bases map to TRBD1. The CDR3 covers 13 residues. Germline V gene sequence: CDR1 LNHNV, CDR2 YYDKDF (reference sequence). Unmatched junction bases numbered 7, after V lost 7 bases and J lost 5 bases.

This clonotype was counted at least ten times. The gene calls are TRBV20-1 and TRBJ2-4, with 7 bases aligning to TRBD1. The CDR3 loop spans 14 amino acids. The ends lost 0 bases at V and 6 bases at J; junction bases unmatched: 5. Germline loops: CDR1 DFQATT, CDR2 SNEGSKA (reference sequence). This CDR3 is CSARDSTGRNIQYF. The CDR3 DNA sequence: TGCAGTGCTAGAGATTCGACAGGGAGAAACATTCAGTACTTC.

DNA for the CDR3: TGCAGCGCCGGAGGGCAGGCCCTCTACAATGAGCAGTTCTTC. Its translation: CSAGGQALYNEQFF. The chain uses TRBV29-1 and TRBJ2-1; D may be TRBD2 (6 bases). Germline CDR1 SQVTM, CDR2 ANQGSEA. V dropped 7 bases and J dropped 3 bases, with 16 bases sitting between them. This CDR3 is 14 amino acids long.

This clonotype was counted many times. V and J are TRBV5-1 and TRBJ2-3, with 13 bases matching TRBD2. The CDR3 runs 17 residues. Germline values: CDR1 SGHRS, CDR2 YFSETQ. The V and J ends lost 0 bases and 6 bases, in that order; junction bases with no gene match: 7. The CDR3 DNA sequence: TGCGCCAGCAGCTTGGGTGCAGGACTAGCGGGAGTGGATACGCAGTATTTT. This codes for CASSLGAGLAGVDTQYF.

The V and J genes are TRBV19 and TRBJ2-6, with a tentative D call TRBD1 (6 bases). There are 14 residues in the CDR3. Germline CDR1 is LNHDA and CDR2 is SQIVND (reference sequence). V dropped 9 bases and J dropped 1 base, with 10 bases sitting between them. The CDR3 DNA sequence: TGTGCCAGCCAACAGGGATCTGGGGCCAACGTCCTGACTTTC. The encoded protein is CASQQGSGANVLTF.

There are a few counts of this clonotype. This chain joins TRBV7-2 and TRBJ2-7; D is tentatively TRBD1 or TRBD2 (5 bases each). Germline assignment: CDR1 SGHTA and CDR2 FQGNSA. This CDR3 is 16 amino acids long. V was clipped by 1 base and J by 0 bases, with 13 bases between them. For the CDR3, the DNA is TGTGCCAGCAGCTTAGTTCTGGGGACCTACTCCTACGAGCAGTACTTC. Translating it yields CASSLVLGTYSYEQYF.

Many counts were recorded for this clonotype. The chain carries TRBV11-2 and TRBJ2-5; 8 positions match TRBD2. The CDR3 consists of 15 residues. The V and J ends lost 5 bases and 4 bases, in that order; junction bases with no gene match: 9. CDR1 and CDR2 from the germline V gene are SGHAT and FQNNGV. The DNA of the CDR3 is TGTGCCAGCAGCCGAAGCGGGAGTTCAATAGAGACCCAGTACTTC. Its translation: CASSRSGSSIETQYF.

The chain employs TRBV12-3 or TRBV12-4 and TRBJ1-1; D gene uncertain. The CDR3 loop spans 16 amino acids. V lost 5 bases and J 0 bases, leaving 16 bases between the germline ends. CDR3 region: CASSREQVQVNTEAFF. The DNA for the CDR3 is TGTGCCAGCAGTAGAGAGCAGGTTCAGGTGAACACTGAAGCTTTCTTT.

This clonotype was detected a few times. V and J are TRBV25-1 and TRBJ2-3, with D perhaps matching TRBD2 (5 bases). This CDR3 has 13 residues. Trimming pared 6 bases from V and 2 bases from J, leaving 9 bases between. CDR1 MGHDK and CDR2 SYGVNS come from the germline V gene. The CDR3 DNA is TGTGCCAGCAGATCCGACTACACAGATACGCAGTATTTT. Protein: CASRSDYTDTQYF.

The J gene is TRBJ1-2, the V gene TRBV5-1; tentative D call: TRBD1 (6 bases). The V gene lost 2 bases and the J gene lost 4 bases, with 12 bases spanning the gap. The germline gives CDR1 SGHRS, CDR2 YFSETQ. The CDR3 has 14 amino acids. The CDR3 region is CASSLGSGVYGYTF. The CDR3 DNA follows: TGCGCCAGCAGCTTAGGTTCAGGGGTCTATGGCTACACCTTC. Full variable domain (rest looked up from reference TRBV5-1 and TRBJ1-2): KAGVTQTPRYLIKTRGQQVTLSCSPISGHRSVSWYQQTPGQGLQFLFEYFSETQRNKGNFPGRFSGRQFSNSRSEMNVSTLELGDSALYLCASSLGSGVYGYTFGSGTRLTVV.

This clonotype was seen many times. V is TRBV12-3 or TRBV12-4 and J is TRBJ2-1, with 7 nucleotides matching TRBD2. The ends lost 10 bases at V and 9 bases at J; junction bases unmatched: 12. CDR3 length: 13 amino acids. The CDR3 DNA reads as TGTGCCACCAACCCTATGGGGGGGACTGAGCAGTTCTTC. This codes for CATNPMGGTEQFF.

This clonotype was counted a few times. The rearrangement joins TRBV7-2 to TRBJ2-2; D is undetermined. The germline CDR1 and CDR2 sequences are SGHTA and FQGNSA. This CDR3 is 16 amino acids long. V shed 0 bases and J shed 0 bases, with 8 bases lying between them. CDR3 region: CASSLAQIANTGELFF. The CDR3 coding sequence is TGTGCCAGCAGCTTAGCACAAATCGCGAACACCGGGGAGCTGTTTTTT.

This clonotype turned up a few times. J is TRBJ1-4 and V is TRBV5-1; 7 bases match TRBD1. V shed 0 bases, J shed 3 bases, and the junction held 2 bases outside the gene matches. The germline V gene encodes CDR1 SGHRS and CDR2 YFSETQ. The CDR3 totals 15 residues. The CDR3 here is CASSLAGTANEKLFF. The CDR3 nucleotides read TGCGCCAGCAGCTTGGCCGGGACAGCTAATGAAAAACTGTTTTTT. The whole variable domain, remainder taken from reference TRBV5-1 and TRBJ1-4, is KAGVTQTPRYLIKTRGQQVTLSCSPISGHRSVSWYQQTPGQGLQFLFEYFSETQRNKGNFPGRFSGRQFSNSRSEMNVSTLELGDSALYLCASSLAGTANEKLFFGSGTQLSVL.

This chain joins TRBV28 and TRBJ2-1; TRBD1 or TRBD2 may be the D gene (5 bases each). Germline V gene data show CDR1 as MDHEN and CDR2 as SYDVKM. The CDR3 extends over 15 amino acids. Trimming left V 1 base short and J 3 bases short, with 10 bases between. Written as DNA, the CDR3 is TGTGCCAGCAGTTTATCGGGACGGCACTACAATGAGCAGTTCTTC. This translates into CASSLSGRHYNEQFF.

This chain connects TRBV23-1 to TRBJ2-7; 7 nucleotides match TRBD1. TRBV23-1 is an ORF; its function is uncertain. Trimming took 3 bases from V and 6 from J; bases not matched to a gene: 8. This CDR3 has 14 amino acids. The CDR3 spells CASSHTTRGREQYF. DNA for the CDR3: TGCGCCAGCAGTCATACGACGAGGGGGCGCGAGCAGTACTTC.

This clonotype was detected a few times. The chain has TRBV5-1 and TRBJ2-1; D perhaps matches TRBD1 (5 bases). Trimming left V 0 bases short and J 3 bases short, with 10 bases between. Germline V gene sequence: CDR1 SGHRS, CDR2 YFSETQ. The length of the CDR3 is 15 residues. Here the CDR3 DNA reads TGCGCCAGCAGCTTGGGGACAAACCTCTACAATGAGCAGTTCTTC. Amino acids: CASSLGTNLYNEQFF.